A selection of T cell receptor beta chains follows, all from one sample in a study of T-cell reconstitution after alpha-beta-depleted transplantation in children. From the PCR reads, TCRdb called clonotypes with MiXCR, one entry per CDR3 protein. The sample shows hundreds of thousands of distinct CDR3 sequences, roughly a quarter of them seen only once. The source material was PBMCs, mostly from graft donor cells, sampled 360 days after TCRalphabeta/CD19-depleted stem cell transplant. The receptors derive from a female patient aged 2 to 10 who had a stem cell transplant for congenital amegakaryocytic thrombocytopenia, so the T cells may come from the graft donor. Each CDR3 is given with its conserved first and last residue. Fields, in order: clone size, D gene, J gene, V gene, CDR3 protein, CDR3 DNA. A D gene is named only where the DNA matches it firmly. Part of the rows lack a size; the others show once, few, many or a class for expanded clones.

>-|-|TRBJ2-7|TRBV20-1
CSASSRWRGRYEQYF
TGCAGTGCTAGTAGCAGGTGGAGGGGACGCTACGAGCAGTACTTC
>-|-|TRBJ2-1|TRBV10-3
CAISQRTEGPYNEQFF
TGTGCCATCAGTCAACGAACGGAGGGACCCTACAATGAGCAGTTCTTC
>few|TRBD1|TRBJ2-7|TRBV6-1
CASSIRQGSYEQYF
TGTGCCAGCAGTATCCGACAGGGATCCTACGAGCAGTACTTC
>many|-|TRBJ2-3|TRBV7-2
CASSLAGGRGDTQYF
TGTGCCAGCAGCTTAGCGGGGGGTAGGGGAGATACGCAGTATTTT
>once|TRBD2|TRBJ2-2|TRBV5-1
CASSDGRAYQTGELFF
TGCGCCAGCAGTGACGGGAGGGCCTATCAAACCGGGGAGCTGTTTTTT
>-|-|TRBJ1-6|TRBV5-5
CASSLLEDSPLHF
TGTGCCAGCAGCTTGTTAGAGGATTCACCCCTCCACTTT
>few|-|TRBJ2-6|TRBV5-1
CASSLGFRGSVSGANVLTF
TGCGCCAGCAGCTTGGGCTTTCGGGGCAGCGTTTCTGGGGCCAACGTCCTGACTTTC
>once|-|TRBJ2-3|TRBV11-2
CASSFRPGGLSTDTQYF
TGTGCCAGCAGCTTCCGACCAGGGGGACTAAGCACAGATACGCAGTATTTT
>-|TRBD2|TRBJ2-3|TRBV29-1
CSGGLAGVVDTQYF
TGCAGCGGCGGTTTAGCGGGAGTTGTGGATACGCAGTATTTT
>-|-|TRBJ2-4|TRBV11-2
CASTLGSEAKNIQYF
TGTGCCAGCACCCTCGGGTCAGAAGCCAAAAACATTCAGTACTTC
>-|-|TRBJ1-5|TRBV12-3/TRBV12-4
CASTVGGLNQPQHF
TGTGCCAGTACCGTTGGTGGCCTTAATCAGCCCCAGCATTTT
>-|-|TRBJ1-2|TRBV12-3/TRBV12-4
CASSLGRAVGIYGYTF
TGTGCCAGCAGTTTAGGTCGAGCTGTGGGGATCTATGGCTACACCTTC
>-|-|TRBJ2-3|TRBV4-2
CASSQGASAAGDTQYF
TGTGCCAGCAGCCAAGGAGCCAGCGCCGCGGGGGATACGCAGTATTTT
>-|TRBD2|TRBJ2-3|TRBV7-3
CASSPRTSGWPQYF
TGTGCCAGCAGCCCCCGGACTAGCGGTTGGCCGCAGTATTTT
>-|-|TRBJ2-1|TRBV20-1
CSAAPATRTGNEQFF
TGCAGTGCGGCCCCGGCGACTCGAACTGGGAATGAGCAGTTCTTC
>few|-|TRBJ2-4|TRBV7-8
CASSLGQGSAKNIQYF
TGTGCCAGCAGCTTAGGCCAGGGGTCAGCCAAAAACATTCAGTACTTC
>-|-|TRBJ2-7|TRBV7-7
CASSPSDRYYEQYF
TGTGCCAGCAGCCCATCGGACAGATACTACGAGCAGTACTTC
>-|TRBD1|TRBJ1-2|TRBV28
CASTEAGGTGVNGYTF
TGTGCCAGCACCGAAGCCGGCGGGACAGGGGTTAATGGCTACACCTTC
>many|-|TRBJ2-2|TRBV2
CASSEWRHTGELFF
TGTGCCAGCAGTGAATGGAGGCACACCGGGGAGCTGTTTTTT
>few|-|TRBJ2-3|TRBV29-1
CSVEDSTDTQYF
TGCAGCGTTGAAGACTCCACAGATACGCAGTATTTT
>-|TRBD2|TRBJ2-3|TRBV4-2
CASSQVATGGPRDTQYF
TGTGCCAGCAGCCAAGTCGCAACGGGGGGGCCGAGAGATACGCAGTATTTT
>-|-|TRBJ2-3|TRBV27
CASRRPAFGTDTQYF
TGTGCCAGCAGGCGACCTGCGTTCGGCACAGATACGCAGTATTTT
>few|-|TRBJ2-2|TRBV12-3/TRBV12-4
CASSLENRGGKPGELFF
TGTGCCAGCAGTTTAGAAAACAGGGGGGGTAAACCCGGGGAGCTGTTTTTT
>-|-|TRBJ2-2|TRBV4-2
CASSQESQWGANTGELFF
TGTGCCAGCAGCCAAGAGTCCCAGTGGGGAGCGAACACCGGGGAGCTGTTTTTT
>few|TRBD2|TRBJ2-5|TRBV12-3/TRBV12-4
CASSTTSGTLRETQYF
TGTGCCAGCAGTACGACTAGCGGGACCCTCAGGGAGACCCAGTACTTC
>-|TRBD1|TRBJ1-1|TRBV19
CASSPGTAWANTEAFF
TGTGCCAGTAGTCCGGGGACAGCGTGGGCGAACACTGAAGCTTTCTTT
>-|TRBD1|TRBJ1-1|TRBV5-1
CASSVIGGQNTEAFF
TGCGCCAGCAGCGTAATAGGGGGCCAGAACACTGAAGCTTTCTTT
>-|-|TRBJ2-1|TRBV20-1
CSAAAGMIASYNEQFF
TGCAGTGCTGCCGCGGGGATGATAGCCTCCTACAATGAGCAGTTCTTC
>-|TRBD2|TRBJ2-1|TRBV5-1
CASSPVAGSRNEQFF
TGCGCCAGCAGCCCGGTAGCGGGGTCTCGTAATGAGCAGTTCTTC
>-|-|TRBJ2-3|TRBV7-6
CASSRQFLRTDTQYF
TGTGCCAGCAGCAGGCAGTTCCTCCGCACAGATACGCAGTATTTT
>-|TRBD2|TRBJ2-5|TRBV20-1
CSARGLFSGRMNQETQYF
TGCAGTGCTAGAGGCTTGTTTAGCGGGAGGATGAACCAAGAGACCCAGTACTTC
>-|-|TRBJ2-3|TRBV5-5
CASSFLSVADTQYF
TGTGCCAGCAGCTTTCTAAGCGTGGCAGATACGCAGTATTTT